Shown below are 2 T cell receptor beta chains from a single sample sequenced in a study of T-cell memory formation after mild COVID-19. Each CDR3 protein gets one entry after TCRdb re-called the 5' RACE reads with MiXCR. Of hundreds of thousands of distinct CDR3 sequences listed, over 15% are singletons. Source material: PBMCs or a T cell subset sorted from them (not recorded which). The receptors shown here come from an adult woman who had mild COVID-19 (a few samples of this study predate the infection). Cell type and time point are not known.

This chain joins TRBV5-6 and TRBJ2-3; tentatively, D is TRBD1 (6 bases). CDR1 and CDR2 from the germline V gene are SGHDT and YYEEEE. The CDR3 covers 15 residues. Trimming removed 4 bases from V and 4 bases from J, with 16 bases in between. Written as DNA, the CDR3 is TGTGCCAGCAGCGCTTCTGACAGGCCAGCAGATACGCAGTATTTT. Translation: CASSASDRPADTQYF. Together with reference TRBV5-6 and TRBJ2-3, the CDR3 gives the full variable domain: DAGVTQSPTHLIKTRGQQVTLRCSPKSGHDTVSWYQQALGQGPQFIFQYYEEEERQRGNFPDRFSGHQFPNYSSELNVNALLLGDSALYLCASSASDRPADTQYFGPGTRLTVL.

The chain is built from TRBV7-6 and TRBJ2-1; D unresolved. From germline, CDR1 is SGHVS and CDR2 FNYEAQ. The V and J ends lost 2 bases and 9 bases respectively, with 14 bases between them. The length of the CDR3 is 14 residues. CDR3 protein: CASSLSMHGTEQFF. In nucleotides, the CDR3 is TGTGCCAGCAGCTTATCTATGCATGGTACTGAGCAGTTCTTC.